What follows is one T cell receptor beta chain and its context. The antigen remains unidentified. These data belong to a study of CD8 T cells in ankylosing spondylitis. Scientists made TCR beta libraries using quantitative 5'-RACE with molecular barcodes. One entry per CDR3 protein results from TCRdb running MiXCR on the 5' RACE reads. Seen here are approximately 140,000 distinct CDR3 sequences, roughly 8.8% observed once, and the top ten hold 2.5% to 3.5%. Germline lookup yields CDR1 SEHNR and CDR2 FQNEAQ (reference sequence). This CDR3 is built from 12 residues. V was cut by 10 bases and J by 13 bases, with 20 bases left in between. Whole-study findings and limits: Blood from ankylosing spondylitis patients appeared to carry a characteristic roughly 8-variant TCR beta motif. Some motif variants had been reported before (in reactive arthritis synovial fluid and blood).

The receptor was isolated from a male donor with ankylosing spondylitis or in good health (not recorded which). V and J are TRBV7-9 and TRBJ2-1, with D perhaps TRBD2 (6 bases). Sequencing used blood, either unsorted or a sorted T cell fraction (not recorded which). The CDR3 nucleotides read TGTGCCACAAACGTCGGGGGACGGGGACAGTTCTTC. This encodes CATNVGGRGQFF.